The entry that follows covers one TCR beta chain sequence. The data were taken from a study of blood T cell repertoires in COVID-19. Study-level information: Samples representing acute and convalescent COVID-19 were sourced from the United States, Italy and Spain. The cDNA or gDNA used as material had been derived from T cells, B-cell-depleted T cells, or PBMCs.

V was trimmed by 3 bases and J by 5 bases, leaving 13 bases between them. The CDR3 sequence is 15 residues long. Germline CDR1 reads SGHNT; CDR2 reads YENEEA. As handled by the study authors: Estimation of nucleated cell counts relied on the amplification of reference gene primers. Assay used: immunoSEQ multiplex PCR; TCRdb lists only in-frame clones, some missing. The DNA gave D and trimming, while V, J and clone size come from that table. The sample shows around 260,000 clones, roughly 88% of them seen only once. Input material: peripheral blood. The TCR sequence derives from a woman aged 70 to 79 with COVID-19, enrolled during active disease. The V and J genes are TRBV11-3 and TRBJ2-2; TRBD2 is a possible D gene (5 bases). In nucleotides, the CDR3 is TGTGCCAGCAGCTTTTATAGCGCGGAGACCGGGGAGCTGTTTTTT. Residues: CASSFYSAETGELFF.